This T cell receptor (beta chain) came from a study of immune cell composition in non-small cell lung cancer. V lost 0 bases and J lost 3, with 15 bases in between. The CDR3 contains 16 residues. Looked up from germline, CDR1 is SGDLS and CDR2 is YYNGEE. Using immunoSEQ multiplex PCR, the repertoire was profiled, and TCRdb retains in-frame clones only, with some absent. The sample holds roughly 1,700 clones, around 81% seen once. This TCR was recovered from a human donor with non-small cell lung cancer. V usage is TRBV9 and J usage is TRBJ2-5, with D uncertain. The specimen was lung tumor tissue. CDR3 residues: CASSVGLTDNKETQYF. CDR3 nucleotides: TGTGCCAGCAGCGTAGGGTTAACAGACAATAAAGAGACCCAGTACTTC.